This T cell receptor (beta chain) is drawn from a study of cytomegalovirus exposure and HLA in healthy donors. The wider study: Some 85 million unique TCRs, all from HLA-typed donors, were included in an early release of the data.

With respect to this clone: What it binds is unknown.

Study observations and caveats: In an earlier analysis, most TCR beta V segments were productive about 87% or about 30% of the time. Cytomegalovirus association was assigned to about 150 TCR beta chains. Within the data, a cluster of highly shared sequence variants was likely a sequencing artifact.

PCR was performed using 60 Vbeta and 13 Jbeta primers. TCRdb keeps only in-frame clones here, not all; method: immunoSEQ multiplex PCR. The sample has about 100,000 clones; around 67% are singletons. V was pared by 5 bases and J by 5 bases, with 13 bases between. Germline V CDR1 and CDR2: SGHTA, FQGNSA. There are 14 residues in the CDR3. The source is a woman aged 35 to 49 in good health and CMV-seropositive. This chain links TRBV7-2 with TRBJ1-5; no reliable D call. The sample was PBMCs. The CDR3 is CASSPFWGDQPQHF. The CDR3 DNA reads TGTGCCAGCAGCCCATTCTGGGGAGATCAGCCCCAGCATTTT.